These T cell receptor beta chains were read from a single sample in a study of blood T cell repertoires in COVID-19. The assay was immunoSEQ multiplex PCR, and TCRdb's table has in-frame clones only and misses some. The data contain 35,000 to 45,000 clones, approximately 80% of them seen just once; the ten biggest clones take up 5% to 6.5%. The source material was peripheral blood. The receptors derive from a man aged 50 to 59 with active COVID-19. Each CDR3 is given with its conserved first and last residue. A D gene is named only where the DNA matches it firmly. Where a row states a size, it is once, few, many or the class of an expanded clone; other rows omit it.

NA,TRBV28,16,TRBD1,TRBJ2-7,TGTGCCAGCAGTTCCCCCGCCGGGACAGGGTCCACCCAGGGGTACTTC,CASSSPAGTGSTQGYF
NA,TRBV9,14,NA,TRBJ2-2,TGTGCCAGCAGACGAGTGACGAACACCGGGGAGCTGTTTTTT,CASRRVTNTGELFF
NA,TRBV29-1,14,TRBD2,TRBJ2-1,TGCAGCGTGCGGCTAGCGGGAGCGTACAATGAGCAGTTCTTC,CSVRLAGAYNEQFF
NA,TRBV15,17,TRBD2,TRBJ2-1,TGTGCCACCAGCAGAGGACCGGGACTAGCGGGGGTTAATGAGCAGTTCTTC,CATSRGPGLAGVNEQFF
NA,TRBV7-3,11,NA,TRBJ2-7,TGTGCCAGCAGTCAGGGTGGTGAGCAGTACTTC,CASSQGGEQYF
NA,TRBV7-2,13,TRBD1,TRBJ1-2,TGTGCCAGCAGTCCCGGGGACAGGGGTGGCTACACCTTC,CASSPGDRGGYTF
NA,TRBV4-3,15,NA,TRBJ2-7,TGCGCCAGCAGCCAAGATGAGGACCTAGCCGACGAGCAGTACTTC,CASSQDEDLADEQYF
NA,TRBV10-3,16,TRBD2,TRBJ2-5,TGTGCCATCAGAGCGGGAGGCTCTAGGGGACAAGAGACCCAGTACTTC,CAIRAGGSRGQETQYF
NA,TRBV7-2,14,NA,TRBJ2-3,TGTGCCAGCAGGAAGGGACTGAAGACAGATACGCAGTATTTT,CASRKGLKTDTQYF
NA,TRBV11-3,14,TRBD2,TRBJ2-3,TGTGCCAGCAGGGCCGGGACTAGCGGAGATACGCAGTATTTT,CASRAGTSGDTQYF
medium-sized,TRBV6-5,15,TRBD1,TRBJ1-1,TGTGCCAGCAGCCCCCCGGGACAGGGACGCACTGAAGCTTTCTTT,CASSPPGQGRTEAFF
NA,TRBV27,13,NA,TRBJ1-5,TGTGCCAGCAGTTTAACAGTCAATCAGCCCCAGCATTTT,CASSLTVNQPQHF
NA,TRBV6-6,15,TRBD1,TRBJ2-7,TGTGCCAGCAGGCCCCGGACAGGGGGGTCCTACGAGCAGTACTTC,CASRPRTGGSYEQYF
NA,TRBV5-1,15,TRBD2,TRBJ2-1,TGCGCCAGCAGCTTTAGCGGGGGGACCTACAATGAGCAGTTCTTC,CASSFSGGTYNEQFF
few,TRBV7-9,14,TRBD2,TRBJ2-1,TGTGCCAGCAGCTTAGATCGACTAGCCGATGAGCAGTTCTTC,CASSLDRLADEQFF
few,TRBV12-3/TRBV12-4,11,NA,TRBJ2-7,TGTGCCAGCAGTCTGAGGGAGTGGCAGTACTTC,CASSLREWQYF
NA,TRBV4-2,16,NA,TRBJ2-7,TGTGCCAGCAGCCAAGATTTTCCCGGGGATTCCTACGAGCAGTACTTC,CASSQDFPGDSYEQYF
NA,TRBV4-2,14,TRBD1,TRBJ2-7,TGTGCCAGCAGCCAAGATCGGGACAGGGTTGAGCAGTACTTC,CASSQDRDRVEQYF
NA,TRBV5-1,15,TRBD1,TRBJ2-3,TGCGCCAGCAGCCCAGACAGGGGAGTCACAGATACGCAGTATTTT,CASSPDRGVTDTQYF
NA,TRBV25-1,14,NA,TRBJ1-1,TGTGCCAGCAGTGACCAATACATGAACACTGAAGCTTTCTTT,CASSDQYMNTEAFF
few,TRBV3-1/TRBV3-2,14,TRBD1,TRBJ2-2,TGTGCCAGCAGCCGGACAGGGGCATCCGGGGAGCTGTTTTTT,CASSRTGASGELFF
NA,TRBV12-3/TRBV12-4,12,TRBD2,TRBJ2-1,TGTGCCAGCAGTCTCGCCGGGACTAGCGGCTTCTTC,CASSLAGTSGFF
NA,TRBV6-5,15,TRBD1,TRBJ1-6,TGTGCCAGCAGTTCCCCGGGACAGGGGAGTTCACCCCTCCACTTT,CASSSPGQGSSPLHF
NA,TRBV2,20,TRBD1,TRBJ2-6,TGTGCCAGCAGTCCTAATAGCCTAGACAGGGGGGACTCTGGGGCCAACGTCCTGACTTTC,CASSPNSLDRGDSGANVLTF
NA,TRBV18,17,NA,TRBJ2-3,TGTGCCAGCTCACCACCGTTTTTGGGGGCGAGCACAGATACGCAGTATTTT,CASSPPFLGASTDTQYF
NA,TRBV7-2,16,NA,TRBJ1-3,TGTGCCAGCAGCCCCCGGACTTTCAGCTCTGGAAACACCATATATTTT,CASSPRTFSSGNTIYF
NA,TRBV29-1,14,TRBD1,TRBJ2-7,TGCAGCGTGGGGACAGGCACTAAACCCTACGAGCAGTACTTC,CSVGTGTKPYEQYF
NA,TRBV28,15,TRBD2,TRBJ2-1,TGTGCCAGCAGTCCTTATAGCGGGAGGGGCAATGAGCAGTTCTTC,CASSPYSGRGNEQFF
NA,TRBV2,13,NA,TRBJ1-1,TGTGCCAGCGGTGAGGGCCAGAACACTGAAGCTTTCTTT,CASGEGQNTEAFF
once,TRBV7-3,17,NA,TRBJ2-1,TGTGCCAGCAGCTTAACCGTCGGCAGGGTAACCTACAATGAGCAGTTCTTC,CASSLTVGRVTYNEQFF
once,TRBV3-1/TRBV3-2,14,TRBD1,TRBJ2-5,TGTGCCAGCAGCCAGGGACAGGGGGCAGAGACCCAGTACTTC,CASSQGQGAETQYF
NA,TRBV4-1,17,TRBD1,TRBJ2-7,TGCGCCAGCAGCCAAGGCCCGGCCAGGGGGCAGGAGAACGAGCAGTACTTC,CASSQGPARGQENEQYF
NA,TRBV25-1,11,NA,TRBJ2-1,TGTGCCAGCTCGCGGAACAATGAGCAGTTCTTC,CASSRNNEQFF
NA,TRBV7-9,17,TRBD2,TRBJ2-3,TGTGCCAGCAGCCGGGGACTAGCGGGAGCCACAGCAGATACGCAGTATTTT,CASSRGLAGATADTQYF
NA,TRBV5-5,14,NA,TRBJ1-5,TGTGCCAGCAGCCCCCAGGGAGGCGATCAGCCCCAGCATTTT,CASSPQGGDQPQHF
NA,TRBV7-9,16,NA,TRBJ2-3,TGTGCCAGCAGCTTACGTCAGGCTACTAGCACAGATACGCAGTATTTT,CASSLRQATSTDTQYF
NA,TRBV28,17,TRBD2,TRBJ2-1,TGTGCCAGCAGTACGCGGACTAGCGGGAGACTGTACAATGAGCAGTTCTTC,CASSTRTSGRLYNEQFF
NA,TRBV7-7,14,NA,TRBJ2-5,TGTGCCAGCAGCTTAGGAGGGAGTGCAGAGACCCAGTACTTC,CASSLGGSAETQYF
few,TRBV7-9,17,TRBD1,TRBJ2-1,TGTGCCAGCAGCACCCGTTACAGGGGAGTTACCTACAATGAGCAGTTCTTC,CASSTRYRGVTYNEQFF
NA,TRBV25-1,13,NA,TRBJ1-1,TGTGCCAGCAGTGAAGAAGTAGTCACTGAAGCTTTCTTT,CASSEEVVTEAFF
NA,TRBV7-3,13,TRBD1,TRBJ1-1,TGTGCCAGCAGCTTACAGGGGGTGACTGAAGCTTTCTTT,CASSLQGVTEAFF
NA,TRBV4-3,14,NA,TRBJ2-7,TGCGCCAGCAGCCAAGATAGGGGACTCTACGAGCAGTACTTC,CASSQDRGLYEQYF
NA,TRBV7-9,17,TRBD1,TRBJ1-6,TGTGCCAGCAGTATGACAGGGGGCCGGGGGGGCGGTTCACCCCTCCACTTT,CASSMTGGRGGGSPLHF
few,TRBV27,15,NA,TRBJ1-5,TGTGCCAGCAGACAGGGTAGGATAAGCAATCAGCCCCAGCATTTT,CASRQGRISNQPQHF
NA,TRBV9,16,NA,TRBJ2-1,TGTGCCAGCAGCTCCCAGGGGTTGAGCTCCTACAATGAGCAGTTCTTC,CASSSQGLSSYNEQFF
NA,TRBV6-1,16,NA,TRBJ1-4,TGTGCCAGCAGTGGACTCTACAGGGAGTACGATGAAAAACTGTTTTTT,CASSGLYREYDEKLFF
medium-sized,TRBV4-1,16,TRBD2,TRBJ2-1,TGCGCCAGCAGCCAAGATATCGGGGGGGTATACAATGAGCAGTTCTTC,CASSQDIGGVYNEQFF
NA,TRBV6-1,17,NA,TRBJ1-4,TGTGCCAGCAGTGAAGGATACCAGGGGCAGGGTAATGAAAAACTGTTTTTT,CASSEGYQGQGNEKLFF
NA,TRBV6-2/TRBV6-3,14,NA,TRBJ2-7,TGTGCCAGCACCCCCCACGGCGGAGCCTACGAGCAGTACTTC,CASTPHGGAYEQYF
once,TRBV15,15,NA,TRBJ2-1,TGTGCCACCAGCCGTCGGGGAAACTCCTACAATGAGCAGTTCTTC,CATSRRGNSYNEQFF
NA,TRBV5-1,16,TRBD2,TRBJ2-3,TGCGCCAGCAGCCACGGGACTAGCGGGGGAAGTGATACGCAGTATTTT,CASSHGTSGGSDTQYF
NA,TRBV11-2,14,NA,TRBJ1-1,TGTGCCAGCAGCAAACAGGGTCGGCGCACTGAAGCTTTCTTT,CASSKQGRRTEAFF
NA,TRBV27,14,NA,TRBJ1-6,TGTGCCAGCAGTCCTCGGACAGCAAATTCACCCCTCCACTTT,CASSPRTANSPLHF
once,TRBV18,13,NA,TRBJ2-1,TGTGCCAGCTCCCAGGTATACCCCAATGAGCAGTTCTTC,CASSQVYPNEQFF
NA,TRBV2,14,NA,TRBJ1-4,TGTGCCAGCAGTGAAGTGGGGAGTCGTGAAAAACTGTTTTTT,CASSEVGSREKLFF
NA,TRBV5-6,16,NA,TRBJ1-4,TGTGCCAGCAGCTATACCGACAGGACCAATAATGAAAAACTGTTTTTT,CASSYTDRTNNEKLFF
NA,TRBV23-1,16,NA,TRBJ1-4,TGCGCCAGCAGTCAATCGGGCAGGGCCAGGGGTGAAAAACTGTTTTTT,CASSQSGRARGEKLFF